The 6 T cell receptor beta chains given below trace back to one sample, sequenced in a study of metastatic and nonmetastatic thyroid tumors. No patient received treatment before thyroid surgery. TCRdb re-called clones via MiXCR from the PCR reads. The data contain 45,000 to 60,000 clones, 17% of them singletons. Sequencing was done on a sample of blood. The origin of the receptors is a female donor with papillary thyroid cancer or a benign thyroid nodule (not recorded which). Some clones in this sample may be carry-over from other donors' samples.

A note on this clone: This CDR3 is missing its conserved last phenylalanine or tryptophan, likely due to a read error. The limits of the CDR3 on the DNA are not certain, so only TCRdb's listed CDR3 is given. This chain connects TRBV28 to TRBJ2-7; no DNA check was done on the table's D call, TRBD2. Germline CDR1 is MDHEN and CDR2 is SYDVKM. The CDR3 length equals 12 residues, ends included. Here the CDR3 reads CASSNPGGRVLI.

This chain connects TRBV5-6 to TRBJ1-2; D may be TRBD1 (5 bases). V was shortened by 0 bases and J by 8 bases, with 20 bases between the two germline ends. Germline CDR1 and CDR2: SGHDT and YYEEEE. This CDR3 spans 16 amino acids. The CDR3 bases are TGTGCCAGCAGCTTGGTCGGGCAGGGTAGGGATCGAGGCTACACCTTC. Encoded protein: CASSLVGQGRDRGYTF.

This clone came up a few times. The V and J genes are TRBV27 and TRBJ2-7; TRBD2 is a possible D gene (7 bases). This CDR3 has 14 residues. Germline-derived CDR1 and CDR2 are MNHEY and SMNVEV (reference sequence). CDR3 bases: TGTGTCATCAGCGAAAACAGGGACTACTACGAGCAGTACTTC. Amino acid sequence: CVISENRDYYEQYF.

The table lists this clone with many counts. This sequence joins TRBV6-5 and TRBJ2-3; 7 bases agree with TRBD2. The CDR3 is 16 amino acids. The trim removed 2 bases at V and 1 base at J, leaving 6 bases unmatched. CDR1 is MNHEY, CDR2 SVGAGI, per germline. The DNA for the CDR3 is TGTGCCAGCAGTTACGGGTGGGAGGGAGGCACAGATACGCAGTATTTT. Residues: CASSYGWEGGTDTQYF.

This clone has more than one count but fewer than ten. One junction end does not reproduce the germline sequence, and a read error may be involved. The chain has TRBV6-1 and TRBJ2-6; 7 bases are shared with TRBD1. Germline V lookup: CDR1 MNHNS, CDR2 SASEGT. The CDR3 consists of 16 residues. The DNA for the CDR3 is TGTGCCACAAACAGGGGAGTATCTGCTGGGTCCAACTTCCTGACTTTC. It specifies CATNRGVSAGSNFLTF.

This clone was found many times. The chain combines TRBV12-3 or TRBV12-4 with TRBJ1-1; 10 nucleotides line up with TRBD1. This CDR3 comprises 14 residues. V was clipped by 7 bases and J by 5 bases; unmatched bases: 7. The CDR3 DNA is TGTGCCAGCACCCCTGGACAGGGGGGAACTGAAGCTTTCTTT. This sequence encodes CASTPGQGGTEAFF.